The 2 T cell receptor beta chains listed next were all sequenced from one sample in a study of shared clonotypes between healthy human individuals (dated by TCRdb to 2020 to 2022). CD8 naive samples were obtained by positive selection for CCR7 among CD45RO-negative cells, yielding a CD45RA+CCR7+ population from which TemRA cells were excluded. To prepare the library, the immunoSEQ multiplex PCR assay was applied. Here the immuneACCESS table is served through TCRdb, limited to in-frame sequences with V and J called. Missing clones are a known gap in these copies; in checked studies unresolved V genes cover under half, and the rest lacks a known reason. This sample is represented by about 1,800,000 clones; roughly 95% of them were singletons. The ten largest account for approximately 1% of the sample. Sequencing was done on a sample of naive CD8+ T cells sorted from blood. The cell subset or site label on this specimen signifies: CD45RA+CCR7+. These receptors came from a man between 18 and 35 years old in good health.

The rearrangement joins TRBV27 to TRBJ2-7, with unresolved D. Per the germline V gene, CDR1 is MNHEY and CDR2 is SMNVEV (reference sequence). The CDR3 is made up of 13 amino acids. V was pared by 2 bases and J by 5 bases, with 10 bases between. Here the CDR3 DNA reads TGTGCCAGCAGTTTAGGGTCGCGCGACGAGCAGTACTTC. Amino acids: CASSLGSRDEQYF.

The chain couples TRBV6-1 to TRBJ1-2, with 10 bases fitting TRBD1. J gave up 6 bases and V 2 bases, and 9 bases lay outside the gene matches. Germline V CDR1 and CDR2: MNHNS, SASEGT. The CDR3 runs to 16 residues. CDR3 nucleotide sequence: TGTGCCAGCAGTGAAACGGGGGCGACAGGGGGCCATGGCTACACCTTC. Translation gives CASSETGATGGHGYTF.